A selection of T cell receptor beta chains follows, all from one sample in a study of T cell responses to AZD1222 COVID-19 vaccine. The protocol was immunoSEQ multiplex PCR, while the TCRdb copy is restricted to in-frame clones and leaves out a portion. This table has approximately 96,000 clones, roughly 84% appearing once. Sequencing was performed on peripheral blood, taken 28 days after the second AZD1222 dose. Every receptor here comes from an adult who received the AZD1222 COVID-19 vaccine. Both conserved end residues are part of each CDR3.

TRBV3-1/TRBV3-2,CASSASGYSNQPQHF
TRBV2,CASSARTSGGPYIQYF
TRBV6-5,CASSSQYEQYF
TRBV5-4,CASSLGGGNTIYF
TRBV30,CAWKGVSNEKLFF
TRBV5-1,CASSQGTGVRTEAFF
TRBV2,CASMGDTYSGANVLTF
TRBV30,CAWSGGDFSNQPQHF
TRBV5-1,CASSLPSRGVVGDYGYTF
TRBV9,CASTGPNTGELFF
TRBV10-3,CAISEAPRDTQYF
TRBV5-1,CASSEGGGYGYTF
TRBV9,CASSAGTSGDTQYF
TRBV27,CASSSGLTTYEQYF
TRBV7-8,CASSPSGDRSDGYTF
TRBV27,CASSDISSGSAYNEQFF
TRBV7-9,CASSSQGGNQPQHF
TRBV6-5,CASSYKRGGQNEQFF
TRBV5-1,CASSLGDWRPSTDTQYF
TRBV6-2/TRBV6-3,CASSYWGQETQYF
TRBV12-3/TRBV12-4,CATRQGFGYEQYF
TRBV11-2,CASSFGTGGDSPQHF
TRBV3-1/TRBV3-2,CASSQDGILYEQYF
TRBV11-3,CASSSLRGTEAFF
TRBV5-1,CASSLTGAEVEKLFF
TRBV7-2,CASSPNPQEKLFF
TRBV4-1,CASSELLAAEQFF
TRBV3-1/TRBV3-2,CASKQTGTTNTEAFF
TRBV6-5,CASSPTGALGELFF
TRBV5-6,CASSTDRAGKAFF
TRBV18,CASSPGTANTGELFF
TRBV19,CASSTNSGSMETQYF
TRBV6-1,CASSEHGGGTYNEQFF
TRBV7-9,CASSLEPYEQYF
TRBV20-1,CSAAQGNEQFF